This T cell receptor (beta chain) was identified during a study of blood T cell repertoires in COVID-19. Study as a whole: There were acute and convalescent COVID-19 samples, and they came from the United States, Italy and Spain.

TCRdb keeps only in-frame clones here, not all; method: immunoSEQ multiplex PCR. In the table there are about 120,000 clones, roughly 80% of which are singletons. Sequenced input: peripheral blood. This clonotype was obtained from a man aged 25-40 years with acute or convalescent COVID-19.

The CDR3 here is CASSPLDRVTYGYTF. The CDR3 coding sequence is TGTGCCAGCAGCCCATTGGACAGGGTCACCTACGGCTACACCTTC. The rearrangement uses TRBV14 and TRBJ1-2; 8 nucleotides align to TRBD1. V was clipped by 4 bases and J by 8 bases; unmatched bases: 12. The germline CDR1 and CDR2 sequences are SGHDN and FVKESK. The CDR3 spans 15 residues. The complete variable domain, with remaining parts taken from reference TRBV14 and TRBJ1-2, reads EAGVTQFPSHSVIEKGQTVTLRCDPISGHDNLYWYRRVMGKEIKFLLHFVKESKQDESGMPNNRFLAERTGGTYSTLKVQPAELEDSGVYFCASSPLDRVTYGYTFGSGTRLTVV.